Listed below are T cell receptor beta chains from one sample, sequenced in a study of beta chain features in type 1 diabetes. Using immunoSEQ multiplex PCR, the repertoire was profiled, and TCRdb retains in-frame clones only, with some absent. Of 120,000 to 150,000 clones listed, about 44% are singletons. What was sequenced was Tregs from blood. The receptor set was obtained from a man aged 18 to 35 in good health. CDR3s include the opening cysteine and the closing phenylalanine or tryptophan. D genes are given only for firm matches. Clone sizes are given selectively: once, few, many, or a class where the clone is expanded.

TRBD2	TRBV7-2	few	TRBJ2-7	TGTGCCAGCAGCTCCACTAGCGGGGGTCGACACGAGCAGTACTTC	CASSSTSGGRHEQYF
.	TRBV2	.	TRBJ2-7	TGTGCCAGCAGTGAAGGGAGCGGGACACCTACCTACGAGCAGTACTTC	CASSEGSGTPTYEQYF
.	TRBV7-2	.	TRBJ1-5	TGTGCCAGCAGCTTAGGTGCTCGGACAGAAAATCAGCCCCAGCATTTT	CASSLGARTENQPQHF
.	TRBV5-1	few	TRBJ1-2	TGCGCCAGCAGGAGAGGAGTTGAGAATGGCTACACCTTC	CASRRGVENGYTF
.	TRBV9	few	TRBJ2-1	TGTGCCAGCAGCGTAGGCTTGGGACTGGTCTCCTACAATGAGCAGTTCTTC	CASSVGLGLVSYNEQFF
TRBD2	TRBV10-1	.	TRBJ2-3	TGCGCCAGCAGGAAGACAGATAGCGGGAGGGCCAGCGATACGCAGTATTTT	CASRKTDSGRASDTQYF
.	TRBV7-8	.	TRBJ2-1	TGTACCAGCAGCTTATGGCAGGGGATCAATGAGCAGTTCTTC	CTSSLWQGINEQFF
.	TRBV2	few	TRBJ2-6	TGTGCGACCACCCTCGGGAGCTCTGGGGCCAACGTCCTGACTTTC	CATTLGSSGANVLTF
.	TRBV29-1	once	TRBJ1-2	TGCAGCGCGAGGCAAGCGGATGGCTACACCTTC	CSARQADGYTF
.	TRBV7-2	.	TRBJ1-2	TGTGCCAGCAGCTTAGGCGGGGGGACTGGCTACACCTTC	CASSLGGGTGYTF
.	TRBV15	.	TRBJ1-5	TGTGCCACCAGCAGAGATCTTGGCCAGCCCCAGCATTTT	CATSRDLGQPQHF
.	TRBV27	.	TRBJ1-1	TGTGCCAGCTCACGGGGACTGCTGAACACTGAAGCTTTCTTT	CASSRGLLNTEAFF
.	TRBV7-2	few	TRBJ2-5	TGTGCCAGCAGCTTAAGCATGGGCAGAAAACAAGAGACCCAGTACTTC	CASSLSMGRKQETQYF
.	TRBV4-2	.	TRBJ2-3	TGTGCCAGCAGCCAAGCGTCTAGTAGTTCCACAGATACGCAGTATTTT	CASSQASSSSTDTQYF
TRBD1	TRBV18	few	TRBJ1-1	TGTGCCAGCTCACCGGGACAGGGTAACACTGAAGCTTTCTTT	CASSPGQGNTEAFF
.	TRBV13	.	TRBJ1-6	TGTGCCAGCAGCTTGACGGGATTTTCAAATTCACCCCTCCACTTT	CASSLTGFSNSPLHF
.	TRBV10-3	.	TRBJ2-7	TGTGCCATCATGACAGATCAGCCCTACGAGCAGTACTTC	CAIMTDQPYEQYF
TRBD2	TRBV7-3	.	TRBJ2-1	TGTGCCAGCAGCTTTAGCGGGAGTTCGGGCAATGAGCAGTTCTTC	CASSFSGSSGNEQFF
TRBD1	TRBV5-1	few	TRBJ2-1	TGCGCCAGCAGCTTCCGGACAGGCCCCTTCCATGAGCAGTTCTTC	CASSFRTGPFHEQFF
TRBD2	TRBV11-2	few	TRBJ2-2	TGTGCCAGCAGCTTACAGGGAGGGACCGGGGAGCTGTTTTTT	CASSLQGGTGELFF
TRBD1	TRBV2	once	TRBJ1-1	TGTGCCAGCAGTCTCCGGGACAGGGGATCTTCCACTGAAGCTTTCTTT	CASSLRDRGSSTEAFF
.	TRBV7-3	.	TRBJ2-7	TGTGCCAGCAGCTCCTTACAGCTCTCCTACGAGCAGTACTTC	CASSSLQLSYEQYF
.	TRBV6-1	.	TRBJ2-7	TGTGCCAGCAGTGAACGCTCTTCCCGCGTCCACGAGCAGTACTTC	CASSERSSRVHEQYF
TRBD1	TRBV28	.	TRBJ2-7	TGTGCCAGCAGTACCGGGACAGGGTTTCTCTACGAGCAGTACTTC	CASSTGTGFLYEQYF
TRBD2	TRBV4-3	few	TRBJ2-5	TGCGCCAGCAGCCAAGGGGTAACTGTACTAGCGGCCCTGGAGACCCAGTACTTC	CASSQGVTVLAALETQYF
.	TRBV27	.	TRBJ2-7	TGTGCCAGCAGCTTAACAGGGAATACCTACGAGCAGTACTTC	CASSLTGNTYEQYF
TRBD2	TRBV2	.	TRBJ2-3	TGTGCCAGCACCCCAGAGGGACTAACAGATACGCAGTATTTT	CASTPEGLTDTQYF
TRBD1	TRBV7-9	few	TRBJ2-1	TGTGCCAGCAGCTCGACAGGGTGGGATGAGCAGTTCTTC	CASSSTGWDEQFF
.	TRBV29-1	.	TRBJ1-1	TGCAGCGTTGAGGGGGCCCGTGAAGCTTTCTTT	CSVEGAREAFF
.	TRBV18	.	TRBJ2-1	TGTGCCAGCTCACCCGGTTTGCGCGGCTACAATGAGCAGTTCTTC	CASSPGLRGYNEQFF
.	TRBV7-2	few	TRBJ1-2	TGTGCCAGCAGCTTAGATGTCGGGTGGAATGGCTACACCTTC	CASSLDVGWNGYTF
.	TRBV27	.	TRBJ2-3	TGTGCCAGCAGTCCTCTAGCGTACCCAGATACGCAGTATTTT	CASSPLAYPDTQYF
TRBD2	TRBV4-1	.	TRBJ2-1	TGCGCCAGCAACTTCTTGGGCGGGGGGGGAGGCAATGAGCAGTTCTTC	CASNFLGGGGGNEQFF
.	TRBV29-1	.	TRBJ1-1	TGCAGCGTTGTAGTAAGGGGCTGGGTGAACACTGAAGCTTTCTTT	CSVVVRGWVNTEAFF
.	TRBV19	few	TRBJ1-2	TGTGCCAGTAGTATTCCCATGCAGAATGGCTACACCTTC	CASSIPMQNGYTF
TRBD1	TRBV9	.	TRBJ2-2	TGTGCCAGCAGCGTAGGGACAGGGGGCTTGGTTCGCACCGGGGAGCTGTTTTTT	CASSVGTGGLVRTGELFF
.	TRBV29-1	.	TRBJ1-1	TGCAGCGGCAGAAAGACAGGGAACACTGAAGCTTTCTTT	CSGRKTGNTEAFF